This T cell receptor (beta chain) was recovered during a study of blood T cell repertoires in COVID-19 (dated by TCRdb to 2020 to 2021). A note on the overall study: Samples from collaborators originated in the United States, Italy and Spain and spanned both the acute and convalescent phases of COVID-19. The material from the prospective study consisted of cDNA or gDNA derived from T cells, B-cell-depleted T cells, or PBMCs. The dataset comprised deeply sampled blood TCRbeta repertoires from subjects exposed to, actively infected with, or recovered from COVID-19. The repertoires were released in a freely available public database meant as a resource for research on the immune response to SARS-CoV-2. The samples were drawn from the first 160 participants of the ongoing ImmuneRACE study and from over 950 subjects provided by 6 global collaborators. Sample metadata almost always included a de-identified subject ID, COVID-19 status, age in years and sex. HLA class I and class II types, where available, came from metadata supplied by the sample provider rather than from assay-based typing.

TCRbeta CDR3 regions were amplified from genomic DNA using the immunoSEQ Assay, a bias-controlled multiplex PCR. In the paper's pipeline: Within the assay, amplification of reference gene primers was used to estimate how many nucleated cells each sample contained. Sequence reads were collapsed and filtered to measure the absolute abundance of every unique TCRbeta CDR3 rearrangement. For each sample, productive Simpson clonality was calculated by taking the square root of Simpson's diversity index across productive rearrangements. The source is immuneACCESS, and TCRdb retained only in-frame sequences with V and J called. Part of the clones is not carried over; for the studies checked, unresolved V genes explain less than half of this, and the remainder is unexplained. V, J and clone size were drawn from that table, and D and trimming were deduced from the DNA. In all, the sample holds about 180,000 clones, and 70% to 90% of those were seen once. Of the sample, approximately 11% falls within the top ten clones.

Broader findings and caveats from the paper: Clinical and demographic metadata were provided uncurated, with the amount varying by source and participant.

Unmatched junction bases come to 0, with V trimmed by 0 bases and J by 3 bases. The germline V gene specifies SGHAT as CDR1 and FQNNGV as CDR2. Measured from the cysteine to the phenylalanine, the CDR3 is 15 residues long. Just the 45-base CDR3 DNA is kept, in frame starting at base 1. A word on this clone: The target of this receptor is not known. Base quality data are lacking; no much larger clone is found one base away.

Each collaborating institution followed its own protocols to collect whole blood in K2EDTA tubes. For TCRbeta analysis, collaborator samples were shipped as frozen whole blood, as isolated PBMCs, or as DNA extracted from either sample type. The material sequenced was peripheral blood. The sequence is built from TRBV11-2 and TRBJ2-5; 11 central nucleotides agree with TRBD2. The clonotype comes from a human donor with active or convalescent COVID-19. The donor label of this sample is uncertain. The DNA reads TGTGCCAGCAGCTTAGAACTAGCGGGAGAAGAGACCCAGTACTTC. This translates into CASSLELAGEETQYF.